Given below is one T cell receptor (beta chain) in context. In the source study's methods: Amplification of reference gene primers provided the estimated nucleated cell counts. Some clones are missing from TCRdb's copy, which holds only in-frame ones; the method was immunoSEQ multiplex PCR. V and J calls and clone size are as listed in that table; D and trimming were resolved from the DNA. The sample lists about 340,000 clones; 80% to 90% were seen once. During active infection, Seattle patients enrolled and were then monitored through disease. This record comes from a study of blood T cell repertoires in COVID-19. Background on the study: Italy, Spain and the United States were the sources of the convalescent and acute COVID-19 samples.

Trimming cost V 5 bases and J 4 bases; bases outside gene matches: 5. Germline-derived CDR1 and CDR2 are MGHDK and SYGVNS. The CDR3 spans 14 residues. V is TRBV25-1 and J is TRBJ1-2; 9 nucleotides agree with TRBD1. The receptor's source is an older woman with COVID-19, enrolled during active disease. Sample: peripheral blood. The DNA of the CDR3 is TGTGCCAGCAGTTGGACAGGGGAAGGCTATGGCTACACCTTC. Protein product: CASSWTGEGYGYTF.